The 32 T cell receptor beta chains reported below all come from one sample, sequenced in a study of cytomegalovirus exposure and HLA in healthy donors. In the PCR, 60 Vbeta and 13 Jbeta primers were used. Method: immunoSEQ multiplex PCR; TCRdb's copy keeps in-frame clones and lacks some. The sample yields about 170,000 clones, over 75% seen once. Sequences were obtained from PBMCs. The receptors were gathered from a woman aged 45-65 years in good health and CMV-seropositive.

The chain couples TRBV7-2 to TRBJ2-1, with TRBD1 identical over 9 bases. Germline values: CDR1 SGHTA, CDR2 FQGNSA. With V trimmed by 5 bases and J by 2 bases, 4 bases remained unmatched. CDR3 size: 15 residues. In DNA form, the CDR3 reads TGTGCCAGCAGCCCCGGGACAGGGCCCTACAATGAGCAGTTCTTC. Its protein is CASSPGTGPYNEQFF.

V usage is TRBV28 and J usage is TRBJ1-1, with D perhaps TRBD1 (6 bases). The CDR3 runs 14 residues. Trimming pared 7 bases from V and 4 bases from J, leaving 16 bases between. Germline lookup yields CDR1 MDHEN and CDR2 SYDVKM. CDR3 protein: CASTIGGARTEAFF. The CDR3 DNA reads TGTGCCAGCACAATAGGGGGGGCGCGCACTGAAGCTTTCTTT.

The chain's CDR3 is CSVEEDREAGELFF. The DNA for the CDR3 is TGCAGCGTTGAAGAAGACAGGGAAGCCGGGGAGCTGTTTTTT. The chain links TRBV29-1 to TRBJ2-2; 7 positions match TRBD1. Germline CDR1 reads SQVTM; CDR2 reads ANQGSEA. Germline trimming cut 0 bases from V and 6 bases from J; bases unmatched to any gene: 4. The CDR3 spans 14 residues.

This chain uses TRBV15 with TRBJ1-2, with 9 bases identical to TRBD1. The junction had 1 base not matched to a gene; V was cut back by 1 base and J by 4 bases. The CDR3 covers 14 residues. Looked up from germline, CDR1 is LNHNV and CDR2 is YYDKDF (reference sequence). The CDR3 sequence: CATSRGTGVYGYTF. The CDR3 DNA sequence: TGTGCCACCAGCAGAGGGACAGGGGTCTATGGCTACACCTTC.

The V gene is TRBV10-3, the J gene TRBJ2-5; 7 bases align to TRBD1. Trimming took 5 bases from V and 5 from J; bases not matched to a gene: 14. CDR1 is ENHRY, CDR2 SYGVKD, per germline. The CDR3 sequence is 16 residues long. DNA for the CDR3: TGTGCCATCAGTACTGGATTGGGACAGATGGCGGAGACCCAGTACTTC. Its protein is CAISTGLGQMAETQYF.

The chain combines TRBV10-1 with TRBJ1-1, with TRBD1 as a possible D gene (6 bases). This CDR3 is 13 amino acids long. Per germline, CDR1 WNHNN and CDR2 SYGVQD (reference sequence). Trimming pared 3 bases from V and 5 bases from J, leaving 10 bases between. CDR3 nucleotide sequence: TGCGCCAGCAGTGACCACAGGGAAACTGAAGCTTTCTTT. This sequence encodes CASSDHRETEAFF.

The V and J genes are TRBV29-1 and TRBJ1-3; D unclear. This CDR3 spans 15 amino acids. V lost 4 bases and J 0 bases, leaving 13 bases between the germline ends. CDR1 is SQVTM and CDR2 is ANQGSEA in the germline V gene. The CDR3 loop is CSVVELRGSGNTIYF. For the CDR3, the DNA is TGCAGCGTTGTGGAGTTACGGGGCTCTGGAAACACCATATATTTT.

This sequence joins TRBV19 and TRBJ1-1, with TRBD1 matching over 7 bases. The CDR3 length is 13 residues. Germline V gene data show CDR1 as LNHDA and CDR2 as SQIVND (reference sequence). V trimming: 7 bases; J trimming: 1 base; junction bases outside the gene matches: 3. The DNA for the CDR3 is TGTGCCAGTACTACAGGGGCGAACACTGAAGCTTTCTTT. This encodes CASTTGANTEAFF. The whole variable domain, remainder taken from reference TRBV19 and TRBJ1-1, is DGGITQSPKYLFRKEGQNVTLSCEQNLNHDAMYWYRQDPGQGLRLIYYSQIVNDFQKGDIAEGYSVSREKKESFPLTVTSAQKNPTAFYLCASTTGANTEAFFGQGTRLTVV.

The chain joins TRBV7-8 to TRBJ1-1, with a possible D match to TRBD1 (5 bases). Germline CDR1 reads SGHVS; CDR2 reads FQNEAQ. Trimming removed 1 base from V and 1 base from J, with 10 bases in between. The CDR3 spans 15 residues. For the CDR3, the DNA is TGTGCCAGCAGCTTAGTAAGGGGCGAGAACACTGAAGCTTTCTTT. Translated, it gives CASSLVRGENTEAFF.

The chain has TRBV7-9 and TRBJ1-3, with D possibly being TRBD1 (6 bases). Germline V gene data show CDR1 as SEHNR and CDR2 as FQNEAQ (reference sequence). The CDR3 totals 16 residues. The V and J ends lost 0 bases and 0 bases respectively, with 9 bases between them. DNA of the CDR3: TGTGCCAGCAGCTTAGCGTGGGGGCCCTCTGGAAACACCATATATTTT. Amino acid sequence: CASSLAWGPSGNTIYF.

With respect to this clone: An end of the junction differs from the germline gene, which may be a read error. Other DNA sequences from this sample encode an identical CDR3 as well. The chain is built from TRBV9 and TRBJ2-3; D possibly corresponds to TRBD1 (5 bases). The CDR3 contains 15 residues. Per germline, CDR1 SGDLS and CDR2 YYNGEE. The CDR3 is CASSVGPGPTDTQYF. Written as DNA, the CDR3 is TGTGCCAGCAGTGTAGGTCCAGGGCCCACAGATACGCAGTATTTT. Looking up the rest from reference TRBV9 and TRBJ2-3 gives the full variable domain: DSGVTQTPKHLITATGQRVTLRCSPRSGDLSVYWYQQSLDQGLQFLIQYYNGEERAKGNILERFSAQQFPDLHSELNLSSLELGDSALYFCASSVGPGPTDTQYFGPGTRLTVL.

This chain connects TRBV7-2 to TRBJ2-2, with 9 bases that match TRBD2. The J segment lost 5 bases and the V segment lost 2 bases, leaving 0 bases of the junction unmatched. CDR3 length: 14 amino acids. CDR1 and CDR2 from the germline V gene are SGHTA and FQGNSA. This CDR3 reads CASSLSGGTGELFF. For the CDR3, the DNA is TGTGCCAGCAGCTTAAGCGGGGGGACCGGGGAGCTGTTTTTT.

The gene calls are TRBV2 and TRBJ1-1; possible D gene TRBD1, 5 bases. V lost 7 bases and J lost 5, with 14 bases in between. The V gene's germline CDR1 is SNHLY and CDR2 FYNNEI. The CDR3 length is 13 residues. The CDR3, as DNA: TGTGCCAGCATTGGGGGGGGAGGAACTGAAGCTTTCTTT. As protein: CASIGGGGTEAFF.

As to this clone: At one boundary the junction diverges from the germline segment, which might be a read error. The gene calls are TRBV7-7 and TRBJ2-1; D possibly corresponds to TRBD2 (5 bases). This CDR3 contains 15 residues. Per the germline V gene, CDR1 is SSHAT and CDR2 is FNYEAQ (reference sequence). As DNA, the CDR3 is TGTGCTAGCAGCTTGACGAATACAATGAGCGGTGAGCAGTTCTTC. This encodes CASSLTNTMSGEQFF. Variable domain in full (rest from reference TRBV7-7 and TRBJ2-1): GAGVSQSPRYKVTKRGQDVTLRCDPISSHATLYWYQQALGQGPEFLTYFNYEAQPDKSGLPSDRFSAERPEGSISTLTIQRTEQRDSAMYRCASSLTNTMSGEQFFGPGTRLTVL.

As concerns this clone: Other DNA sequences within the sample encode an identical CDR3. The chain joins TRBV13 to TRBJ1-2; 7 bases match TRBD1. Trimming cost V 5 bases and J 6 bases; bases outside gene matches: 6. The CDR3 has 13 amino acids. CDR1 and CDR2 (germline): PRHDT, FYEKMQ (reference sequence). The DNA of the CDR3 is TGTGCCAGCAGCCTGTGGACAGGAGATGGCTACACCTTC. It specifies CASSLWTGDGYTF.

The V gene is TRBV2, the J gene TRBJ2-7; TRBD2 matches at 10 bases. This CDR3 has 16 residues. Germline V gene lookup returns CDR1 SNHLY and CDR2 FYNNEI. J was trimmed by 4 bases and V by 1 base; bases with no gene match: 7. CDR3: CASSEEQAGGPYEQYF. DNA of the CDR3: TGTGCCAGCAGTGAAGAACAAGCGGGAGGGCCGTACGAGCAGTACTTC.

CDR3 amino acids: CASSLVGLNTGELFF. The DNA for the CDR3 is TGTGCCAGCAGCTTAGTGGGCTTGAACACCGGGGAGCTGTTTTTT. This chain connects TRBV7-6 to TRBJ2-2; D ambiguous. Trimming removed 1 base from V and 1 base from J, with 7 bases in between. In germline, CDR1 is SGHVS, CDR2 FNYEAQ. The CDR3 totals 15 residues.

The rearrangement links TRBV6-1 to TRBJ1-5; D remains unclear. CDR1 and CDR2 from the germline V gene are MNHNS and SASEGT. The V gene lost 3 bases and the J gene lost 11 bases, with 17 bases spanning the gap. The CDR3 totals 14 residues. DNA of the CDR3: TGTGCCAGCAGTGAGGAGGGCCTCTGGGGTTCCCAGCATTTT. Its translation is CASSEEGLWGSQHF.

The chain carries TRBV4-1 and TRBJ2-7; 8 bases map to TRBD1. The germline CDR1 and CDR2 sequences are MGHRA and YSYEKL. The CDR3 totals 15 residues. The V and J ends lost 1 base and 10 bases, in that order; junction bases with no gene match: 12. The CDR3 is CASSQALGQGRSQYF. The CDR3 DNA reads TGCGCCAGCAGCCAAGCCCTAGGACAGGGCCGATCTCAGTACTTC.

This clone was observed once. The V call is TRBV15, the J call TRBJ1-1; TRBD1 might be the D (5 bases). The CDR3 is 13 amino acids. The germline gives CDR1 LNHNV, CDR2 YYDKDF (reference sequence). Trimming left V 5 bases short and J 3 bases short, with 10 bases between. This chain's CDR3 is CATSEWGHTEAFF. CDR3 coding DNA: TGTGCCACCAGCGAATGGGGCCACACTGAAGCTTTCTTT.

The rearrangement joins TRBV5-1 to TRBJ2-7; 9 bases fit TRBD1. CDR1 is SGHRS and CDR2 is YFSETQ in the germline V gene. Trimming at V came to 2 bases and at J to 5 bases, leaving 8 bases not matched to a gene. This CDR3 region has 15 residues. The CDR3, as DNA: TGCGCCAGCAGCTTAGGGACAGGGCATGGCAACGAGCAGTACTTC. Amino acid sequence: CASSLGTGHGNEQYF.

The rearrangement links TRBV7-9 to TRBJ1-6; 7 bases match TRBD1. V lost 3 bases, J lost 9 bases, and 11 bases stayed unmatched. The CDR3 length is 16 residues. Germline assignment: CDR1 SEHNR and CDR2 FQNEAQ (reference sequence). For the CDR3, the DNA is TGTGCCAGCAGCTTGTTGAGCGCCAGGGGGAGTTCACCCCTCCACTTT. It encodes CASSLLSARGSSPLHF.

The chain links TRBV10-3 to TRBJ2-1, with D possibly TRBD2 on 7 matching bases. The germline CDR1 and CDR2 sequences are ENHRY and SYGVKD. This CDR3 spans 14 amino acids. The V and J ends lost 11 bases and 5 bases respectively, with 19 bases between them. The CDR3 loop reads CAAGEGGPNNEQFF. In DNA form, the CDR3 reads TGTGCCGCGGGGGAGGGGGGACCAAACAATGAGCAGTTCTTC.

This clone occurred a few times. The chain recombines TRBV5-1 with TRBJ1-2, with 7 bases identical to TRBD1. With 4 bases clipped from V and 5 bases from J, the junction kept 8 bases outside the gene matches. The germline V gene has CDR1 SGHRS and CDR2 YFSETQ. This CDR3 region has 14 residues. The CDR3 sequence: CASSEQGMGYGYTF. CDR3 nucleotides: TGCGCCAGCAGCGAACAGGGGATGGGGTATGGCTACACCTTC. The variable domain in full, completed from reference TRBV5-1 and TRBJ1-2, reads KAGVTQTPRYLIKTRGQQVTLSCSPISGHRSVSWYQQTPGQGLQFLFEYFSETQRNKGNFPGRFSGRQFSNSRSEMNVSTLELGDSALYLCASSEQGMGYGYTFGSGTRLTVV.

This sequence joins TRBV5-1 and TRBJ2-5; 7 nucleotides agree with TRBD2. Germline CDR1 and CDR2: SGHRS and YFSETQ. V trimming: 3 bases; J trimming: 2 bases; junction bases outside the gene matches: 10. The length of the CDR3 is 16 residues. CDR3 protein: CASSSAASGLQETQYF. CDR3 in DNA: TGCGCCAGCAGCTCAGCGGCTAGCGGATTACAAGAGACCCAGTACTTC.

CDR3 in amino acids: CASSPPAAGGPPEQYF. In nucleotides, the CDR3 is TGCGCCAGCAGCCCGCCGGCCGCGGGGGGGCCTCCCGAGCAGTACTTC. The chain is built from TRBV4-1 and TRBJ2-7; 9 nucleotides align to TRBD2. Per the germline V gene, CDR1 is MGHRA and CDR2 is YSYEKL. The CDR3 covers 16 residues. V was clipped by 4 bases and J by 6 bases; unmatched bases: 13.

The chain is built from TRBV7-9 and TRBJ2-7; 8 nucleotides match TRBD1. With V trimmed by 5 bases and J by 6 bases, 6 bases remained unmatched. Germline values: CDR1 SEHNR, CDR2 FQNEAQ (reference sequence). The CDR3 has 13 residues. The CDR3 loop is CASSLPGGAEQYF. The CDR3 coding sequence is TGTGCCAGCAGCCTTCCAGGGGGCGCCGAGCAGTACTTC.

This clone is a singleton in its sample. The rearrangement uses TRBV6-1 and TRBJ2-7, with 8 bases lining up with TRBD1. The trim removed 6 bases at V and 3 bases at J, leaving 7 bases unmatched. The germline CDR1 and CDR2 sequences are MNHNS and SASEGT. The CDR3 extends over 14 amino acids. DNA for the CDR3: TGTGCCAGCAGCGATGGACAGGGACTCTACGAGCAGTACTTC. Translation gives CASSDGQGLYEQYF.

The J gene is TRBJ1-1, the V gene TRBV5-1; 9 nucleotides agree with TRBD1. In germline, CDR1 is SGHRS, CDR2 YFSETQ. Trimming took 1 base from V and 4 from J; bases not matched to a gene: 8. The CDR3 is made up of 16 amino acids. In nucleotides, the CDR3 is TGCGCCAGCAGCTTGTCAACAGGGGGCACGGGCACTGAAGCTTTCTTT. It codes for CASSLSTGGTGTEAFF.

The chain uses TRBV27 and TRBJ2-3; 12 bases line up with TRBD2. The CDR3 extends over 18 amino acids. V gave up 8 bases and J gave up 5 bases; unmatched junction bases: 17. Germline V gene lookup returns CDR1 MNHEY and CDR2 SMNVEV (reference sequence). CDR3 bases: TGTGCCAGCGGGTTCCGGAGACTAGCGGGAGCGCGAGAAGATACGCAGTATTTT. This sequence encodes CASGFRRLAGAREDTQYF.

The V call is TRBV27, the J call TRBJ2-5; TRBD2 agrees at 9 bases. CDR1 is MNHEY and CDR2 is SMNVEV in the germline V gene (reference sequence). V was clipped by 1 base and J by 2 bases; unmatched bases: 11. CDR3 length equals 18 residues. The CDR3 bases are TGTGCCAGCAGTTTATTGGGGCTGGGGCGGGGGGGACAAGAGACCCAGTACTTC. Translation: CASSLLGLGRGGQETQYF.

The V gene is TRBV4-2, the J gene TRBJ2-7, with TRBD2 as a possible D gene (5 bases). Germline CDR1 is LGHNA and CDR2 is YNFKEQ. This CDR3 has 16 amino acids. V was cut by 4 bases and J by 1 base, with 17 bases left in between. The CDR3 loop reads CASSRDQREKSYEQYF. As DNA, the CDR3 is TGTGCCAGCAGCCGAGACCAACGGGAAAAGTCCTACGAGCAGTACTTC.